The sequence of this TCR beta chain was determined in a study of T cells after yellow fever vaccination. General study results and limits: By day 5 rather than day 15, the secondary response had peaked, though it was weaker. Abundant clonotypes from the bulk population could get into FACS-sorted repertoires as contaminants. A small share of clonotypes appeared in both CD4 and CD8 compartments.

CDR3 size: 15 residues. V gave up 6 bases and J gave up 5 bases; unmatched junction bases: 9. The germline gives CDR1 ENHRY, CDR2 SYGVKD. This clonotype showed up just a few times. Antigen: not known. Universal primer sites and UMIs were introduced during 5'RACE template-switching synthesis of TCR cDNA. A single record per CDR3 protein comes from TCRdb applying MiXCR to the 5' RACE reads. The data show about 350,000 distinct CDR3 sequences, with 8.1% seen just once and 15% to 20% held by the top ten. The starting material was PBMCs, obtained about 49 days after the first yellow fever vaccination. This receptor was identified in a man aged 18 to 29 who received the YFV17D yellow fever vaccine. The chain couples TRBV10-3 to TRBJ2-7, with 11 positions matching TRBD1. The CDR3 nucleotides read TGTGCCATCAGAGGAATGGGACAGGGGGTGAACGAGCAGTACTTC. Translating it yields CAIRGMGQGVNEQYF.